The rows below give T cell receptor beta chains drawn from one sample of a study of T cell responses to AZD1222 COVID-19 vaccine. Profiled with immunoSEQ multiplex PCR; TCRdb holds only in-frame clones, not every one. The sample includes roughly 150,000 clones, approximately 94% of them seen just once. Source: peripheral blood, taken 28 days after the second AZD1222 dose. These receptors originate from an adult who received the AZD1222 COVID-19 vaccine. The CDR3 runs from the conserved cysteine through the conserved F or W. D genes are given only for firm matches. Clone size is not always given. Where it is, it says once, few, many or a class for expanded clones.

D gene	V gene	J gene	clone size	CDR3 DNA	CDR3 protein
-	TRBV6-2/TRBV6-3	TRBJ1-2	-	TGTGCCAGCAGCGACGAGAGGGGTGGCTACACCTTC	CASSDERGGYTF
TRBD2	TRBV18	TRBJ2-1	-	TGTGCCAGCTCACATCGGGAGGACCCTTACAATGAGCAGTTCTTC	CASSHREDPYNEQFF
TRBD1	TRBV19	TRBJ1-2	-	TGTGCCAGTAGTATCCCGGACAGGGGACATGGCTACACCTTC	CASSIPDRGHGYTF
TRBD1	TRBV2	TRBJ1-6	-	TGTGCCAGCAGAAGGGGGACAGTCGGCTCACCCCTCCACTTT	CASRRGTVGSPLHF
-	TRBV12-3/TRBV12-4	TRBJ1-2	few	TGTGCCAGCAAGTATCGGACGGACTATGGCTACACCTTC	CASKYRTDYGYTF
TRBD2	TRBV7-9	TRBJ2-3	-	TGTGCCAGCAGCCCCGGGACTAGCGGGAGTAATACGCAGTATTTT	CASSPGTSGSNTQYF
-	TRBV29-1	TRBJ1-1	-	TGCAGCGTACTTGCGGATTACATGAACACTGAAGCTTTCTTT	CSVLADYMNTEAFF
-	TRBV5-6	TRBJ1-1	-	TGTGCCAGCAGCTTGAAATTTCTCGGGCCAAGGGAAGCTTTCTTT	CASSLKFLGPREAFF
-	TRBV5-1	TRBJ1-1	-	TGCGCCAGCAGCCCCGACAATGGTGGGGATCGGGGTTTCTTT	CASSPDNGGDRGFF
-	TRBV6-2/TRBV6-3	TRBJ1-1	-	TGTGCCAGCAGTTACCGGGTGAACACTGAAGCTTTCTTT	CASSYRVNTEAFF
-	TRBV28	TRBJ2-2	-	TGTGCCACCTCCTCCGGGCTACTCCCCGGGGAGCTGTTTTTT	CATSSGLLPGELFF
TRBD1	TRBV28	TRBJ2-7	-	TGTGCCAGCAGCCTAGGGACAGGGTGGCGCCACGAGCAGTACTTC	CASSLGTGWRHEQYF
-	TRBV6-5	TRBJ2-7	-	TGTGCCAGCAGTTACCAGCCGTCCTACGAGCAGTACTTC	CASSYQPSYEQYF
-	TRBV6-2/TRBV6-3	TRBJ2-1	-	TGTGCCAGCAGTTACGAGGAATCCAATGAGCAGTTCTTC	CASSYEESNEQFF
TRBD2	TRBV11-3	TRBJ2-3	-	TGTGCCAGCAGCTTACTAGCGGGAGGGCCGGAAGATACGCAGTATTTT	CASSLLAGGPEDTQYF
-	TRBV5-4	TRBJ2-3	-	TGTGCCAGCAGCGCCCGCAACAGGGATTCCACAGATACGCAGTATTTT	CASSARNRDSTDTQYF
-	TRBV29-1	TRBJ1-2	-	TGCAGCGTCCCCTATGGACGGGGCTACACCTTC	CSVPYGRGYTF
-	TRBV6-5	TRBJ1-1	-	TGTGCCAGCAGTCCTGTGGGAAACACTGAAGCTTTCTTT	CASSPVGNTEAFF
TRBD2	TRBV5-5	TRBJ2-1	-	TGTGCCAGCAGTTCACCCGGGACTAGCGGGAGGAATGAGCAGTTCTTC	CASSSPGTSGRNEQFF
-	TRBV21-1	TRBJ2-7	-	TGTGCCAGCAGCACGACCGGGACAGGGTCCTACGAGCAGTACTTC	CASSTTGTGSYEQYF
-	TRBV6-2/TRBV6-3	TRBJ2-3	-	TGTGCCAGCAGCTCCCCGGGAGGACAGGGAGATACGCAGTATTTT	CASSSPGGQGDTQYF
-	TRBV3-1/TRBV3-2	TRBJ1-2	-	TGTGCCAGCAGCCAAGTCGCGGCTAACTATGGCTACACCTTC	CASSQVAANYGYTF